This TCR beta chain was identified in a study of blood T cell repertoires in COVID-19. Study-level background: Sites in the United States, Italy and Spain provided acute and convalescent COVID-19 samples. T cells, B-cell-depleted T cells, or PBMCs provided the cDNA or gDNA that served as material.

The CDR3 has 14 amino acids. The germline V gene has CDR1 KGHDR and CDR2 SFDVKD. V gave up 4 bases and J gave up 4 bases; unmatched junction bases: 5. Methods used by the authors: Quantification of nucleated cells was approximated via reference gene primer amplification. Measured with immunoSEQ multiplex PCR; TCRdb has only the in-frame clones, and not every one. That table supplies the V and J calls and clone size; D and trimming were determined from the DNA. Among about 94,000 clones listed, more than 75% were seen once. The source of this sequence is a human donor with acute or convalescent COVID-19. The donor label of this sample is uncertain. Input material: peripheral blood. The chain is built from TRBV24-1 and TRBJ2-5; 7 nucleotides line up with TRBD1. CDR3 sequence reads: CATSDSTGVETQYF. The CDR3 region has the DNA TGTGCCACCAGTGACTCCACAGGGGTAGAGACCCAGTACTTC.